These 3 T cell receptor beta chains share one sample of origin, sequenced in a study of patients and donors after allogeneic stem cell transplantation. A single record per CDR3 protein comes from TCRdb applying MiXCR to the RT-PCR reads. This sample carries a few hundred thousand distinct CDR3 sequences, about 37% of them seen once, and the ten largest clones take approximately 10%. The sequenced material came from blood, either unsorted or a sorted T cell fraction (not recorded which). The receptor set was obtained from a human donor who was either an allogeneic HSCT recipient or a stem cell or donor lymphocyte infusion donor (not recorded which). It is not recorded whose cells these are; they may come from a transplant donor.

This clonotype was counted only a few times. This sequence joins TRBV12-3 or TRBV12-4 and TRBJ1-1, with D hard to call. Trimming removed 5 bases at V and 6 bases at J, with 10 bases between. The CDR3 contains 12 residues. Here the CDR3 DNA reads TGTGCCAGCAGTCCGAACGGAGCTGAAGCTTTCTTT. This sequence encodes CASSPNGAEAFF.

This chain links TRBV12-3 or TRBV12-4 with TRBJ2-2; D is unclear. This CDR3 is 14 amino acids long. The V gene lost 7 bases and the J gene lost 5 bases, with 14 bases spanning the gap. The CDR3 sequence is CASKDPLRTGELFF. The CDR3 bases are TGTGCCAGCAAGGACCCCCTGCGGACCGGGGAGCTGTTTTTT.

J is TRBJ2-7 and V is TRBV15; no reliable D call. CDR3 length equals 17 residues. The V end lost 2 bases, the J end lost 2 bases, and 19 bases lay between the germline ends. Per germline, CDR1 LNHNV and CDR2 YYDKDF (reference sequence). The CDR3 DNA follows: TGTGCCACCAGCAGAAATTATAACAGCCAATTTCCCTACGAGCAGTACTTC. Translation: CATSRNYNSQFPYEQYF. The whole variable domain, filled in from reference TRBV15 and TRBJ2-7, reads DAMVIQNPRYQVTQFGKPVTLSCSQTLNHNVMYWYQQKSSQAPKLLFHYYDKDFNNEADTPDNFQSRRPNTSFCFLDIRSPGLGDTAMYLCATSRNYNSQFPYEQYFGPGTRLTVT.